The entry that follows covers one TCR beta chain sequence. This clonotype was recorded at least ten times. The specificity of this receptor is unknown. Per-nucleotide qualities are absent, and no much larger clonotype sits a single base away. The data are from a study of neurological immune-mediated disorders (dated by TCRdb to about 2019). Background on the whole study: Peripheral blood TCR-beta repertoires from patients with HTLV-I-associated myelopathy (HAM/TSP), patients with multiple sclerosis, and healthy controls were compared in the study using UMI-based sequencing. Alongside PBMC samples, the set of more than 80 TCR-beta libraries contained longitudinal samples, technical triplicates, and paired CD4+ and CD8+ T-cell subsets that had been sorted. Of the 68 subjects in the cohort, around 15 were HAM/TSP patients, about 35 were multiple sclerosis patients, and about 20 were healthy controls.

cDNA was synthesized by template-switch 5'RACE using a primer with a 10-nucleotide random unique molecular identifier that tagged each TCR transcript. Every sequencing run covered 15-18 subjects and yielded more than 160 million TCR-beta sequences. Total RNA was extracted with the RNeasy kit. Using the KAPA Real-time Library Amplification kit, TCR-beta VDJ regions were amplified with primers for the TCR constant region and the 5'RACE anchor. Sample indexes and Illumina adaptors were added in a first PCR, and a second PCR then increased library yield. After purification with Ampure beads, the TCR product of roughly 650 bp was size-selected on a 2% E-gel SizeSelection system. Library quality was checked on a Bioanalyzer, concentration was measured with Qubit, and libraries were quantified with the Kapa Library Quantification kit before pooling. An Illumina HiSeq 2500 sequenced the libraries paired-end 2 x 150 bp. To increase sequence diversity, roughly 24-32% phiX was spiked into each library pool. As for how the authors treated the data: The UMI-based MiGEC pipeline processed quality-filtered reads and removed over 75% of raw TCR sequences during error correction. IMGT germline references were used for alignment of VDJ genes, and clonotypes were defined by a unique CDR3 amino acid sequence together with V-J genes. Clonal expansion, Shannon diversity and CDR3 relatedness were evaluated with VDJtools (CalcPairwiseDistances, ClusterSamples), while phylogenetic trees were built in CLCbio workbench. Using coefficient-of-variation modelling across technical triplicates, the study counted a clone as expanded if it had at least 8 unique UMIs. In-frame beta chains were kept once TCRdb had trimmed the public reads at Q25 with fastp and called clones with MiXCR. For every CDR3 protein sequence, its rows merge into one entry that carries the most common genes and DNA. For this entry, the V and J calls and clone size follow TCRdb and not the study's own pipeline. The sample records around 25,000 distinct CDR3 sequences, 13% of which are singletons. The ten largest clones represent around 12% of the sample.

Libraries from unsorted PBMCs were made from 2 million PBMCs kept in RNAlater at -80 degrees C until RNA extraction. Peripheral blood was subjected to Ficoll-Hypaque density gradient centrifugation to isolate PBMCs, which were then cryopreserved in liquid nitrogen. V and J are truncated by 1 base and 0 bases respectively, leaving an intervening sequence of 15 bases. The CDR3 measures 16 amino acids from cysteine to phenylalanine. Only the CDR3 region is kept as DNA, spanning 48 bases read in frame from base 1. CDR1 DFQATT and CDR2 SNEGSKA were looked up in the germline V gene (reference sequence). General conclusions and limits of the study: TCR clonal expansion was greatest in HAM/TSP patients and smallest in MS patients, who ranked below even healthy controls. No identical CDR3 amino acid sequences were found to be shared among expanded clones across subjects, suggesting that TCR-beta repertoires were private in all groups.

The rearrangement joined TRBV20-1 to TRBJ1-2; TRBD1 might be the D gene, on 5 matching bases. This sequence was found in a woman aged 55-70 years with HTLV-1-associated myelopathy (HAM/TSP). The material sequenced was PBMCs. The bases read TGCAGTGCTAGAGTTACCCCAGGGTATTCTAACTATGGCTACACCTTC. Protein translation: CSARVTPGYSNYGYTF.